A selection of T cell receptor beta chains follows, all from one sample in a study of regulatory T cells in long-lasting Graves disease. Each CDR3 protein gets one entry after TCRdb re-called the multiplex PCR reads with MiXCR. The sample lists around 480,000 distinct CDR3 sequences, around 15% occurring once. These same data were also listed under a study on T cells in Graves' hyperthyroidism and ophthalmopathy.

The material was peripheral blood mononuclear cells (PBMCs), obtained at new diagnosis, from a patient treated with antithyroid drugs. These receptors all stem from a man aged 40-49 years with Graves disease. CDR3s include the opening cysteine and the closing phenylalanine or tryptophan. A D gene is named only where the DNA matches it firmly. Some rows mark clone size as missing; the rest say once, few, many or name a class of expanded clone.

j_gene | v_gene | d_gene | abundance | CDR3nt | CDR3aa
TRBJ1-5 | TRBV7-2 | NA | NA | TGTGCCAGCAGCCTGGGCCTGCGACAGCCCCAGCATTTT | CASSLGLRQPQHF
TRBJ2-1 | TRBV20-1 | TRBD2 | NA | TGCAGTGCTAGAGAGTGGGGAGTTAGGACTAGCGGGAGAAATGAGCAGTTCTTC | CSAREWGVRTSGRNEQFF
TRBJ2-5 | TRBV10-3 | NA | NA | TGTGCCATCAGTGACCCCCTGGGGCGGGTCGAAGAGACCCAGTACTTC | CAISDPLGRVEETQYF
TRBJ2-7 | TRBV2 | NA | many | TGTGCCACCACGGACAGACAATCCTACGAGCAGTACTTC | CATTDRQSYEQYF
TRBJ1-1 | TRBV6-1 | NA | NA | TGTGCCAGCGGTATGGGGGGCGGCACTGAAGCTTTCTTT | CASGMGGGTEAFF
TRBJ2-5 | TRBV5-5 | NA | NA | TGTGCCAGCAGCTTTCCACAGACTCGGATTTTGGAGACCCAGTACTTC | CASSFPQTRILETQYF
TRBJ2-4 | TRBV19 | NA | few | TGTGCCAGTAATTGGGGGGGCGAGGGAAACATTCAGTACTTC | CASNWGGEGNIQYF
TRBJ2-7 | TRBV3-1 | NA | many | TGTGCCAGCAGCCAAGCTCAGGGAGCCTACGAGCAGTACTTC | CASSQAQGAYEQYF
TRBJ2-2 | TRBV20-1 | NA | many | TGCAGTGCTAGTAGAGGGAACACCGGGGAGCTGTTTTTT | CSASRGNTGELFF
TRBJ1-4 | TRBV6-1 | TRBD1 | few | TGTGCCAGCAGCCAAGCCAGGGGGAATGAAAAACTGTTTTTT | CASSQARGNEKLFF
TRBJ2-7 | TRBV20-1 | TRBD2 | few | TGCAGTGCTAGTGGGGAGGGCGGGAGCCCCTACGAGCAGTACTTC | CSASGEGGSPYEQYF
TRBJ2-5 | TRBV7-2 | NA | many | TGTGCCAGCAGCTTACTTCGGCGAGAAGGGACCCAGTACTTC | CASSLLRREGTQYF
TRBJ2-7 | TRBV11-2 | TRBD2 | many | TGTGCCAGCACCTTCGGACTAGCGGCCTACGAGCAGTACTTC | CASTFGLAAYEQYF
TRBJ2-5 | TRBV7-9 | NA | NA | TGTGCCAGCAGCTTAAACACAAGAACGGAGACCCAGTACTTC | CASSLNTRTETQYF
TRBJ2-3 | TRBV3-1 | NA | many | TGTGCCAGCAGCGGACGCGGGACTCCTCGTGATACGCAGTATTTT | CASSGRGTPRDTQYF
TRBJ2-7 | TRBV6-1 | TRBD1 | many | TGTGCCAGCAGAACGAAGAACCGGGACAGGACCTACGAGCAGTACTTC | CASRTKNRDRTYEQYF
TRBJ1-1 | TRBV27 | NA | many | TGTGCCGGGGGGGTGAACACTGAAGCTTTCTTT | CAGGVNTEAFF
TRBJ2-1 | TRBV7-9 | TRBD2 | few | TGTGCCAGCAGCTCCATAGCGGGAGGGCTGGGCAATGAGCAGTTCTTC | CASSSIAGGLGNEQFF
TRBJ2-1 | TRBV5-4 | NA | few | TGTGCCAGCAGCTTGGAGGCCAGTAACTCCTACAATGAGCAGTTCTTC | CASSLEASNSYNEQFF
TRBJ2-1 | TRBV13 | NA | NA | TGTGCCAGCAGCTTAGCGGTCAGTGACTTCTACAATGAGCAGTTCTTC | CASSLAVSDFYNEQFF